This T cell receptor beta chain is from a study of blood T cell repertoires in COVID-19. Study-wide background: There were acute and convalescent COVID-19 samples, and they came from the United States, Italy and Spain.

Per germline, CDR1 SGHNT and CDR2 YYREEE (reference sequence). This CDR3 has 12 residues. V shed 4 bases and J shed 9 bases, with 8 bases lying between them. The method was immunoSEQ multiplex PCR; TCRdb's version includes in-frame clones alone and lacks a portion of them. In the table there are 350,000 or so clones, around 90% of which are singletons. The TCR comes from a man aged 18-30 years with active or convalescent COVID-19. Sequenced sample: peripheral blood. The chain uses TRBV5-4 and TRBJ1-6; D is unclear. CDR3 in amino acids: CASSMRCSPLHF. The CDR3 coding sequence is TGTGCCAGCAGCATGAGGTGTTCACCCCTCCACTTT.